This T cell receptor beta chain is drawn from a study of OX40 agonist ivuxolimab in advanced cancers. Study-wide results and limits: In the 0.1 to 3.0 mg/kg range, CD4+ and CD8+ blood T cells had expanded clonally by week 6.

TCRdb's copy holds only in-frame clones and misses some; the assay was immunoSEQ multiplex PCR. The repertoire consists of around 60,000 clones, with 80% to 90% occurring once and the leading ten covering 1.5% to 2%. This CDR3 contains 15 residues. Trimming took 0 bases from V and 3 from J; bases not matched to a gene: 2. Germline loops: CDR1 SGHTA, CDR2 FQGNSA. In regard to this clone: Its antigen is unknown.

This receptor was taken from an adult with an advanced solid tumor such as melanoma, head and neck, liver or kidney cancer. V is TRBV7-2 and J is TRBJ2-1, with 7 bases identical to TRBD2. The sample here was CD4+ or CD8+ T cells sorted from blood, taken in a trial of the OX40 agonist ivuxolimab. The CDR3 DNA is TGTGCCAGCAGCTTAGCGGGAGGGATCTACAATGAGCAGTTCTTC. Its translation: CASSLAGGIYNEQFF.